Listed below are T cell receptor beta chains from one sample, sequenced in a study of graft-versus-host responses after intestinal transplantation. Their specific antigens are unknown. Repertoires were generated with immunoSEQ multiplex PCR, while TCRdb's copy carries only in-frame clones and drops some. The data contain roughly 90,000 clones, 75% to 95% of them seen just once; the ten biggest clones take up 5.5% to 7%. Here the sequenced sample was unstimulated CD8+ T cells sorted from spleen or lymph node cells, taken before intestinal transplant. The origin of the receptors is a human donor who received an intestinal transplant. The CDR3 runs from the conserved cysteine through the conserved F or W. A D gene is named only where the DNA matches it firmly. The size of a clone is reported for some rows only, either as once, few or many, or as a class for expanded clones.

TRBJ2-7,TRBD1,.,TRBV27,CASSPTGAYEQYF,TGTGCCAGCAGTCCAACAGGGGCCTACGAGCAGTACTTC
TRBJ2-5,TRBD2,.,TRBV7-2,CASTLLRAGEGETQYF,TGTGCCAGCACCTTACTCCGGGCTGGGGAGGGAGAGACCCAGTACTTC
TRBJ1-2,.,.,TRBV7-9,CASSLAPFRDGYTF,TGTGCCAGCAGCTTAGCTCCCTTCAGGGACGGCTACACCTTC
TRBJ1-1,TRBD1,.,TRBV7-9,CASSFPLTGKDTEAFF,TGTGCCAGCAGCTTCCCCCTGACAGGGAAAGACACTGAAGCTTTCTTT
TRBJ2-7,.,.,TRBV19,CASSIGAPNYEQYF,TGTGCCAGTAGTATCGGGGCCCCTAACTACGAGCAGTACTTC
TRBJ1-3,.,.,TRBV4-1,CASSQESSSGNTIYF,TGCGCCAGCAGCCAAGAAAGTAGCTCTGGAAACACCATATATTTT
TRBJ1-1,TRBD1,.,TRBV5-4,CASSTKGAPSSEAFF,TGTGCCAGCAGCACCAAGGGGGCGCCGAGCTCTGAAGCTTTCTTT
TRBJ1-5,TRBD1,.,TRBV18,CASSADGTGGTQPQHF,TGTGCCAGCTCAGCAGACGGGACAGGGGGCACTCAGCCCCAGCATTTT
TRBJ2-4,TRBD1,.,TRBV11-2,CASSSHTGGLAKNIQYF,TGTGCCAGCAGCTCACATACAGGGGGCCTAGCCAAAAACATTCAGTACTTC
TRBJ2-5,.,.,TRBV12-1,CASSPKHRTHQLETQYF,TGTGCCAGCAGCCCGAAGCATCGGACCCATCAGCTAGAGACCCAGTACTTC
TRBJ2-5,.,.,TRBV29-1,CSVEFAGYQETQYF,TGCAGCGTTGAATTTGCGGGGTACCAAGAGACCCAGTACTTC
TRBJ1-2,.,.,TRBV9,CASSVGWRDNGYTF,TGTGCCAGCAGCGTAGGGTGGAGGGATAATGGCTACACCTTC
TRBJ1-4,TRBD1,.,TRBV30,CAWSVYTGDEKLFF,TGTGCCTGGAGTGTATATACAGGGGATGAAAAACTGTTTTTT
TRBJ2-5,TRBD2,.,TRBV11-2,CASSTRGSGRETQYF,TGTGCCAGCAGCACCCGGGGTAGCGGGAGGGAGACCCAGTACTTC
TRBJ2-5,.,.,TRBV4-1,CASSQDLSTGVQETQYF,TGCGCCAGCAGCCAAGATCTGTCGACGGGAGTCCAAGAGACCCAGTACTTC
TRBJ1-4,.,.,TRBV7-6,CASSPGLFRASNEKLFF,TGTGCCAGCAGCCCAGGGCTCTTCAGGGCAAGTAATGAAAAACTGTTTTTT
TRBJ1-1,.,once,TRBV20-1,CSASNTEAFF,TGCAGTGCTAGTAACACTGAAGCTTTCTTT
TRBJ1-1,TRBD1,.,TRBV9,CASSPPGQVQYTEAFF,TGTGCCAGCAGCCCACCGGGACAGGTACAATACACTGAAGCTTTCTTT
TRBJ2-7,TRBD1,.,TRBV5-1,CASSLGTGGNEQYF,TGCGCCAGCAGCTTGGGGACAGGGGGGAACGAGCAGTACTTC
TRBJ1-5,TRBD1,.,TRBV6-5,CASSGTGGNNQPQHF,TGTGCCAGCAGCGGGACAGGGGGCAACAATCAGCCCCAGCATTTT
TRBJ2-3,.,few,TRBV5-1,CASSLIRKDTQYF,TGCGCCAGCAGCTTGATAAGGAAAGATACGCAGTATTTT
TRBJ2-7,.,once,TRBV13,CASTGAGETYEQYF,TGTGCCAGCACGGGGGCGGGAGAGACTTACGAGCAGTACTTC
TRBJ2-3,TRBD2,.,TRBV9,CASSAPTSGVTDTQYF,TGTGCCAGCAGCGCGCCGACTAGCGGGGTTACAGATACGCAGTATTTT